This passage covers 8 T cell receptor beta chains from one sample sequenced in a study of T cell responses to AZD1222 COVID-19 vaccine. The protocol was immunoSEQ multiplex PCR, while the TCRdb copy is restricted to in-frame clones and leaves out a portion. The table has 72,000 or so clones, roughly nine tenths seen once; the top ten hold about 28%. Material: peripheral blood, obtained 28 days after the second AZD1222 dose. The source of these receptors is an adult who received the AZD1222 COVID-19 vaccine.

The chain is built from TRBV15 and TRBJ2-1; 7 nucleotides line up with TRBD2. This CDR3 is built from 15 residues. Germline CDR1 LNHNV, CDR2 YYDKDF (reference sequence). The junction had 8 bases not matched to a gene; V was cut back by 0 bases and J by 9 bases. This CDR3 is CATSRDIGLVFEQFF. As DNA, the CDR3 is TGTGCCACCAGCAGAGATATCGGACTAGTGTTTGAGCAGTTCTTC.

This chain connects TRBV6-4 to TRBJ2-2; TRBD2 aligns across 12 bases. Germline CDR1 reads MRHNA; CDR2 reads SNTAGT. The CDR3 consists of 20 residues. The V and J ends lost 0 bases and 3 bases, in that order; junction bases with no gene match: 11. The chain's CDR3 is CASSDSKVLAGGVDTGELFF. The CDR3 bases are TGTGCCAGCAGTGACTCGAAGGTGCTAGCGGGAGGGGTGGACACCGGGGAGCTGTTTTTT.

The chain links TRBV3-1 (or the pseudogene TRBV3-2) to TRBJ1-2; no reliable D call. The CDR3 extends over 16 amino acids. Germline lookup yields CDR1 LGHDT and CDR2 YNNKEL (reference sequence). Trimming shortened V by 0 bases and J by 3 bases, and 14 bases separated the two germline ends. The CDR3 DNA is TGTGCCAGCAGCCAAGAGGATGCGAGGACTTACTATGGCTACACCTTC. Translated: CASSQEDARTYYGYTF.

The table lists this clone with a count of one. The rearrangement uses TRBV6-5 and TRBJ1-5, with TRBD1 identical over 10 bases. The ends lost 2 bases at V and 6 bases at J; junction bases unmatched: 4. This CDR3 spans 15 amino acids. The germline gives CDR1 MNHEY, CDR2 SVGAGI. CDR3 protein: CASSYPGQGSQPQHF. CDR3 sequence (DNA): TGTGCCAGCAGTTACCCGGGACAGGGGAGTCAGCCCCAGCATTTT.

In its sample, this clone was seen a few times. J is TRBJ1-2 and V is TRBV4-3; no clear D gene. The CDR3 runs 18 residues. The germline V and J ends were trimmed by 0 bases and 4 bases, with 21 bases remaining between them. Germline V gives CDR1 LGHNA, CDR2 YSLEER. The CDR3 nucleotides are TGCGCCAGCAGCCAAGATATGGGCGCCGAGCCTCCACTCTATGGCTACACCTTC. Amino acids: CASSQDMGAEPPLYGYTF.

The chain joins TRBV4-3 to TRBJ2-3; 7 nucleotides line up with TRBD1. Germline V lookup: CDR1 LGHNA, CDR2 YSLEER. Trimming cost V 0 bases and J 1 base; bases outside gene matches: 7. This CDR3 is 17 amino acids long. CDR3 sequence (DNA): TGCGCCAGCAGCCAAGATTATGGACAGGTCGGCACAGATACGCAGTATTTT. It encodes CASSQDYGQVGTDTQYF.

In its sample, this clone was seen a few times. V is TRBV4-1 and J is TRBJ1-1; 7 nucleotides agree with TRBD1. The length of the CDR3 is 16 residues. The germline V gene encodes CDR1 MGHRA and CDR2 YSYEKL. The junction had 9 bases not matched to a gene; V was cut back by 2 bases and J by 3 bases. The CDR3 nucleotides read TGCGCCAGCAGCCAACCCCTGACAGGGTTTGACACTGAAGCTTTCTTT. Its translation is CASSQPLTGFDTEAFF.

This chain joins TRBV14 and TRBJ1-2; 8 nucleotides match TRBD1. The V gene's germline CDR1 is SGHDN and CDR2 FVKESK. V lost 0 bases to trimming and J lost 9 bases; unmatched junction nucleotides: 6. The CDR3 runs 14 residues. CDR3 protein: CASSQDGTGGSYTF. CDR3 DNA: TGTGCCAGCAGCCAAGATGGGACAGGTGGTAGCTACACCTTC.